One TCR beta chain is described in this entry. Its matching antigen is unknown. In TCRdb, the reads were re-called with MiXCR into one record per CDR3 protein. This sample yields a few hundred thousand distinct CDR3 sequences, of which over 7.5% are seen a single time; 3.5% to 4.5% belongs to the top ten. The data derive from a study of T cell repertoires in cytomegalovirus infection. Study-level information: Carrying CMV and the relevant HLA type showed in public TCR beta signatures.

Study-level findings and limits: Cumulative public TCR beta family frequency identified carriers of CMV plus the relevant HLA. The response measured ex vivo was dominated by TCR beta clonotypes (HLA-C-restricted and CMV-specific).

Trimming left V 4 bases short and J 3 bases short, with 9 bases between. CDR1 and CDR2 from the germline V gene are SQVTM and ANQGSEA. CDR3 length: 12 residues. J is TRBJ2-5 and V is TRBV29-1, with unresolved D. This receptor was obtained from a human donor in good health (CMV status not recorded). Some clones in this sample may be carry-over from other donors' samples. Material for sequencing was PBMCs. The CDR3: CSVVGRKETQYF. The CDR3 DNA is TGCAGCGTTGTTGGACGCAAAGAGACCCAGTACTTC. The complete variable domain, with remaining parts taken from reference TRBV29-1 and TRBJ2-5, reads SAVISQKPSRDICQRGTSLTIQCQVDSQVTMMFWYRQQPGQSLTLIATANQGSEATYESGFVIDKFPISRPNLTFSTLTVSNMSPEDSSIYLCSVVGRKETQYFGPGTRLLVL.